This T cell receptor beta chain was identified during a study of blood T cell repertoires in COVID-19. Study context: The United States, Italy and Spain provided the acute and convalescent COVID-19 samples. T cells, B-cell-depleted T cells, or PBMCs supplied cDNA or gDNA.

Source study methods: Amplification of reference gene primers provided the estimated nucleated cell counts. Assay: immunoSEQ multiplex PCR; the TCRdb copy retains only in-frame clones and omits some. That table gives V, J and clone size, and the DNA gave D and trimming. The repertoire holds under 200,000 clones, around four fifths seen once, with 6.5% in the top ten. This clone was counted between two and nine times. V gave up 4 bases and J gave up 5 bases; unmatched junction bases: 4. The germline V gene encodes CDR1 SGDLS and CDR2 YYNGEE. This CDR3 spans 14 amino acids. The sequence was obtained from a man between 65 and 80 years old with active or convalescent COVID-19. Sequenced input: peripheral blood. The chain links TRBV9 to TRBJ2-1; TRBD2 aligns across 9 bases. CDR3 loop: CASSNSGGNNEQFF. The CDR3, as DNA: TGTGCCAGCAGCAATAGCGGGGGCAACAATGAGCAGTTCTTC. The whole variable domain, remainder taken from reference TRBV9 and TRBJ2-1, is DSGVTQTPKHLITATGQRVTLRCSPRSGDLSVYWYQQSLDQGLQFLIQYYNGEERAKGNILERFSAQQFPDLHSELNLSSLELGDSALYFCASSNSGGNNEQFFGPGTRLTVL.